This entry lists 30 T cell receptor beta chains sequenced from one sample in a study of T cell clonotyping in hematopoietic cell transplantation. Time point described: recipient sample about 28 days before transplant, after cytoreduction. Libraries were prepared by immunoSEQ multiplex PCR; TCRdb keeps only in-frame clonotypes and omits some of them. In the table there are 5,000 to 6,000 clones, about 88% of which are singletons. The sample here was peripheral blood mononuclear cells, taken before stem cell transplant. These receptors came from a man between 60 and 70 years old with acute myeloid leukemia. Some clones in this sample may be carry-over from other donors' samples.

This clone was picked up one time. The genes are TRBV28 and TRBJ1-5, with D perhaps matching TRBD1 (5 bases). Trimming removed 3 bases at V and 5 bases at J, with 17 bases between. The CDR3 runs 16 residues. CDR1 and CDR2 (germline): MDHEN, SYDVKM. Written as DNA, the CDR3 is TGTGCCAGCAGTTTGGCCATCAGGGTATCAGATCAGCCCCAGCATTTT. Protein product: CASSLAIRVSDQPQHF.

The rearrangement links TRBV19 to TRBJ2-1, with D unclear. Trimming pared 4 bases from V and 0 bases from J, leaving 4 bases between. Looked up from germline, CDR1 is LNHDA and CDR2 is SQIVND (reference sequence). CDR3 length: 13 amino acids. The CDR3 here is CASSRSSYNEQFF. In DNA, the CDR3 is TGTGCCAGTAGTAGGAGCTCCTACAATGAGCAGTTCTTC.

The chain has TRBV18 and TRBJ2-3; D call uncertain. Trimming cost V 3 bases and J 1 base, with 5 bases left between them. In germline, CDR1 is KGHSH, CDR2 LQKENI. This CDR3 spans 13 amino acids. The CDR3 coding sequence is TGTGCCAGCTCACCTGCGGGCACAGATACGCAGTATTTT. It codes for CASSPAGTDTQYF.

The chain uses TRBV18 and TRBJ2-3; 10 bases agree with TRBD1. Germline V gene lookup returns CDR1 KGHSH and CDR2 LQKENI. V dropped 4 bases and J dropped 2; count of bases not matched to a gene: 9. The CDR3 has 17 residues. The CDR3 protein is CASSLQPGQGPTDTQYF. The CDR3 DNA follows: TGTGCCAGCTCACTACAACCGGGACAGGGGCCCACAGATACGCAGTATTTT.

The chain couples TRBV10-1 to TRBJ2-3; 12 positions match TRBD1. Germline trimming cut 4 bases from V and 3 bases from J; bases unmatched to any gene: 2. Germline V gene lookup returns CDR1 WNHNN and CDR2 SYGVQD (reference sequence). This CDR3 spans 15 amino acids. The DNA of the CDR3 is TGCGCCAGCAGTGGGGACAGGGGGCAAACAGATACGCAGTATTTT. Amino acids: CASSGDRGQTDTQYF.

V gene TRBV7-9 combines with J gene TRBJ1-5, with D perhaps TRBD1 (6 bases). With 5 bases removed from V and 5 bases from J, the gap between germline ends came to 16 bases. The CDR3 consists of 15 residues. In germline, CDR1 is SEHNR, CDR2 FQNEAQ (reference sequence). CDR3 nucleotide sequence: TGTGCCAGCAGCCCCACGGGGGCCGGAGATCAGCCCCAGCATTTT. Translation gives CASSPTGAGDQPQHF.

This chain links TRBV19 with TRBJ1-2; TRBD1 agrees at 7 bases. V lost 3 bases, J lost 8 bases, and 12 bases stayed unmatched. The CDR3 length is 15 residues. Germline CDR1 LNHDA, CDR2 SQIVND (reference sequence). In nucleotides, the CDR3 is TGTGCCAGTAGTATGGACCCAAGAGGGGGCAAAGGCTACACCTTC. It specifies CASSMDPRGGKGYTF.

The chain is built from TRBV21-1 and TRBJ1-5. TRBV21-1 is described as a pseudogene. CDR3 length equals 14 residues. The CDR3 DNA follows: TGTGCCAGCAGCCAGAGGCGGGGGTACCAGCCCCAGCATTTT. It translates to CASSQRRGYQPQHF.

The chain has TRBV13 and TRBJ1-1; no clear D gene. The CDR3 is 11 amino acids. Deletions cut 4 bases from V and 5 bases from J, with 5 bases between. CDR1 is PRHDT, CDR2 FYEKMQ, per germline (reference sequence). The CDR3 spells CASSSETEAFF. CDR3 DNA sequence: TGTGCCAGCAGCTCGGAAACTGAAGCTTTCTTT.

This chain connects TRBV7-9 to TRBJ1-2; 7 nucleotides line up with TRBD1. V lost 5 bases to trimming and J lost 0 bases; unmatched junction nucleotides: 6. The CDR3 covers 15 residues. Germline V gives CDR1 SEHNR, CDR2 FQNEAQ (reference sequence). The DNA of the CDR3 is TGTGCCAGCAGCCGACAGGGTGGGACTAACTATGGCTACACCTTC. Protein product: CASSRQGGTNYGYTF.

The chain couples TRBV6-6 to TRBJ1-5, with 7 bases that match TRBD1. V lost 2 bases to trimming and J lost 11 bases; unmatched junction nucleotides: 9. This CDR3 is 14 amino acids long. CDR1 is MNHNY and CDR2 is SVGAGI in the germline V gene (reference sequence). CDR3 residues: CASSYTDRFFSQHF. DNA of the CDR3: TGTGCCAGCAGTTACACGGACAGGTTCTTTTCCCAGCATTTT.

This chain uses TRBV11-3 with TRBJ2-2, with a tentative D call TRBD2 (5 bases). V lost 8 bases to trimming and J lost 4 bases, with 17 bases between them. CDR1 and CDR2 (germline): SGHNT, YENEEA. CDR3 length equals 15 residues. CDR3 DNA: TGTGCCAGCTCCGGCATGGGAGAGGGCACCGGGGAGCTGTTTTTT. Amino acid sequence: CASSGMGEGTGELFF.

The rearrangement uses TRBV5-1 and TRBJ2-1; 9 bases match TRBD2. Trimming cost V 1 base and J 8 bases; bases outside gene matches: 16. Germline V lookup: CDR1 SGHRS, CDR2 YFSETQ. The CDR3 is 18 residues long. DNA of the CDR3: TGCGCCAGCAGCTTGACCCCCCTTGCTAGCGGGATTATAGATGAGCAGTTCTTC. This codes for CASSLTPLASGIIDEQFF.

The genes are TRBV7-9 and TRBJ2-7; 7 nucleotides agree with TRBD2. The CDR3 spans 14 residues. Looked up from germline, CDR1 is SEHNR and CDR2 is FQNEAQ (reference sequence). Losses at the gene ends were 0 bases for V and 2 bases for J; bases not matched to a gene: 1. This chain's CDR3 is CASSLAGGPYEQYF. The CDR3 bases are TGTGCCAGCAGCTTAGCGGGAGGGCCCTACGAGCAGTACTTC.

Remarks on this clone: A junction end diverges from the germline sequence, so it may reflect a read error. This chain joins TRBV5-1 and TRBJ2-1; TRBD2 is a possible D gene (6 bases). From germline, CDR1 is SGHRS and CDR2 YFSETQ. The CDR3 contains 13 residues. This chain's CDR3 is CASSLGTYNEQFF. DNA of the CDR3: TGCGCCAGCAGTTTGGGGACTTACAATGAGCAGTTCTTC.

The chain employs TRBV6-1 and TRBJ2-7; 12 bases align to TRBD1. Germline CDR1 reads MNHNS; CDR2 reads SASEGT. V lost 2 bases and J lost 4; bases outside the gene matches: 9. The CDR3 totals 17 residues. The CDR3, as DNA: TGTGCCAGCAGTGAATGGGGGCCGGGACAGGGGGCGTACGAGCAGTACTTC. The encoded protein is CASSEWGPGQGAYEQYF.

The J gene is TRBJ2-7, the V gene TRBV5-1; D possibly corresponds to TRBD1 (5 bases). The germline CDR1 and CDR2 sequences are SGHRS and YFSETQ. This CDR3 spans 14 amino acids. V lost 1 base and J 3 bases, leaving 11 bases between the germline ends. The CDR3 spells CASSLQGGNYEQYF. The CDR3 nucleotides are TGCGCCAGCAGCTTGCAGGGTGGGAACTACGAGCAGTACTTC.

The CDR3 coding sequence is TGCGCCAGCGGACGGGACTCAGAAGACAATGAGCAGTTCTTC. This codes for CASGRDSEDNEQFF. The chain links TRBV5-1 to TRBJ2-1; D perhaps matches TRBD2 (6 bases). CDR3 size: 14 residues. Germline V lookup: CDR1 SGHRS, CDR2 YFSETQ. V lost 7 bases, J lost 5 bases, and 16 bases lay in between.

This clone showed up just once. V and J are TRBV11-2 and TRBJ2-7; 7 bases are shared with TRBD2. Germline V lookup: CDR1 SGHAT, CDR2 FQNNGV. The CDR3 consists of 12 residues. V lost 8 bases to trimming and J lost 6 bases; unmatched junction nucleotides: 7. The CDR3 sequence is CASVGLGFEQYF. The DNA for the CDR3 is TGTGCCAGCGTCGGACTAGGTTTCGAGCAGTACTTC.

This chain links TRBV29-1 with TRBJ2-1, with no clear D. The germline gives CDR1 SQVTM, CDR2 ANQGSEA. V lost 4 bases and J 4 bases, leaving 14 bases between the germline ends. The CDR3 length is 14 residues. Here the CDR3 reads CSVGVKRRYNEQFF. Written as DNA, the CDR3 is TGCAGCGTTGGGGTGAAGCGTCGTTACAATGAGCAGTTCTTC.

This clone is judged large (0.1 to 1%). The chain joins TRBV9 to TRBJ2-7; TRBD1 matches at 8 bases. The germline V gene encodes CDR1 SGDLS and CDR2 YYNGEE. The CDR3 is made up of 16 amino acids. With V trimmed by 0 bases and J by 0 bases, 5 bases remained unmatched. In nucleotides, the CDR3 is TGTGCCAGCAGCGTAGCAGATACAGGGGGCTCCTACGAGCAGTACTTC. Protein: CASSVADTGGSYEQYF.

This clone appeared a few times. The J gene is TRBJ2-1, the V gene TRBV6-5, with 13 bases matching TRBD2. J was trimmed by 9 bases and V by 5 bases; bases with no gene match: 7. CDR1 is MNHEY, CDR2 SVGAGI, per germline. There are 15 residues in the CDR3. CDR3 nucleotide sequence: TGTGCCAGCAGTCGACTAGCGGGAGGTCTCGGTGAGCAGTTCTTC. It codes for CASSRLAGGLGEQFF.

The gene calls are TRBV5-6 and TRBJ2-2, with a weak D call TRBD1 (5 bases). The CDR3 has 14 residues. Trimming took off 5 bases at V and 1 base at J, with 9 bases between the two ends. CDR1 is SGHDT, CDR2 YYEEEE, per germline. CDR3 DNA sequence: TGTGCCAGCAGACGAACAGGGAACACCGGGGAGCTGTTTTTT. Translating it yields CASRRTGNTGELFF.

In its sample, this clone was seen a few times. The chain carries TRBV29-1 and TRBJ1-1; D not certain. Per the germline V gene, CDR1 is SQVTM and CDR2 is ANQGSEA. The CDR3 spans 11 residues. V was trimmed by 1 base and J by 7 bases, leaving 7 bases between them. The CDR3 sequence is CSVEGWGEAFF. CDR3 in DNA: TGCAGCGTTGAAGGTTGGGGTGAAGCTTTCTTT.

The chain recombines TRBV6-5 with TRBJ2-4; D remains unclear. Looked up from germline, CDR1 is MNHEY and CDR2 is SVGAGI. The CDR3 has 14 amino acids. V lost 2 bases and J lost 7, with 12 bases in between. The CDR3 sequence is CASSYVGSRNIQYF. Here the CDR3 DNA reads TGTGCCAGCAGTTACGTGGGTTCGCGGAACATTCAGTACTTC.

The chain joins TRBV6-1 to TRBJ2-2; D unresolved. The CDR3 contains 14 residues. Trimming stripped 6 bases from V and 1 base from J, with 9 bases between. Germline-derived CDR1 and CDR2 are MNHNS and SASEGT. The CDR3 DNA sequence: TGTGCCAGCAGCAGACTTAAGAACACCGGGGAGCTGTTTTTT. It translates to CASSRLKNTGELFF.

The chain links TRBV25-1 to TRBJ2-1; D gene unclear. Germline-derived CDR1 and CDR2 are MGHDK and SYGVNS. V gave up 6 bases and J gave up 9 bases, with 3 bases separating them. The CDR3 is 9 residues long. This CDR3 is CASRVEQFF. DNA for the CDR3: TGTGCCAGCAGGGTTGAGCAGTTCTTC.

CDR3 nucleotides: TGTGCCAGCAGCCCACGAAGCGGGGGTGATGAGCAGTTCTTC. The encoded protein is CASSPRSGGDEQFF. The V gene is TRBV7-9, the J gene TRBJ2-1, with 8 bases matching TRBD2. The germline CDR1 and CDR2 sequences are SEHNR and FQNEAQ (reference sequence). Trimming took 5 bases from V and 8 from J; bases not matched to a gene: 8. There are 14 residues in the CDR3.

The DNA for the CDR3 is TGCGCCAGCAGCAAAGGACAGGGTCCCCCTGGAAACACCATATATTTT. This codes for CASSKGQGPPGNTIYF. The V and J genes are TRBV5-1 and TRBJ1-3, with 8 bases that match TRBD1. Per germline, CDR1 SGHRS and CDR2 YFSETQ. With 4 bases clipped from V and 2 bases from J, the junction kept 8 bases outside the gene matches. This CDR3 comprises 16 residues.

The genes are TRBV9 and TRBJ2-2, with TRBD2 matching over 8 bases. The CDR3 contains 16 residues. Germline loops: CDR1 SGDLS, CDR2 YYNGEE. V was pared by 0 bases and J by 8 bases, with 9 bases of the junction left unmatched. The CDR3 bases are TGTGCCAGCAGCGTAGGGGGAAGCGGGGGAATAGGGGAGCTGTTTTTT. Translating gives CASSVGGSGGIGELFF.